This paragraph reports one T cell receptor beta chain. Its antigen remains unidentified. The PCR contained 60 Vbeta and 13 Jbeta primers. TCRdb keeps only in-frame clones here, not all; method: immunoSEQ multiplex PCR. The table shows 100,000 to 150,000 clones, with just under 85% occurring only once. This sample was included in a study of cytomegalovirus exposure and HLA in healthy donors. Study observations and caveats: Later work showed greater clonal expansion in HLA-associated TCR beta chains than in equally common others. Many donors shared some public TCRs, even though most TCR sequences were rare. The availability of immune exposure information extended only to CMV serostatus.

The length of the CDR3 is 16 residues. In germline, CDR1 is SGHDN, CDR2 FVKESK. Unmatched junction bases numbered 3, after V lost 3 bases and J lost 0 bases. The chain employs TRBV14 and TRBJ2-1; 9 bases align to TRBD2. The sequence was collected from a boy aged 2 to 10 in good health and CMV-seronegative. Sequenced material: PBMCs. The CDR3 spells CASSHRGGGSYNEQFF. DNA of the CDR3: TGTGCCAGCAGCCACCGCGGGGGGGGCTCCTACAATGAGCAGTTCTTC.